Below are 26 T cell receptor beta chains sequenced from a single sample in a study of T cell responses to AZD1222 COVID-19 vaccine. Some clones are missing from TCRdb's copy, which holds only in-frame ones; the method was immunoSEQ multiplex PCR. The profile shows tens of thousands of clones, roughly 84% of them singletons. The sample in question was peripheral blood, obtained on day 0 of MenACWY control vaccination. The receptors shown here come from an adult in good health.

This rearrangement joins TRBV28 to TRBJ1-1; 10 bases match TRBD1. V shed 6 bases, J shed 3 bases, and the junction held 4 bases outside the gene matches. This CDR3 spans 14 amino acids. Germline-derived CDR1 and CDR2 are MDHEN and SYDVKM. CDR3 in DNA: TGTGCCAGCAGGGGACAGGGGAGCGACACTGAAGCTTTCTTT. This codes for CASRGQGSDTEAFF.

This sequence joins TRBV30 and TRBJ2-5, with D possibly being TRBD1 (6 bases). The CDR3 runs to 14 residues. CDR1 is GTSNPN, CDR2 SVGIG, per germline (reference sequence). With 2 bases removed from V and 5 bases from J, the gap between germline ends came to 15 bases. This CDR3 reads CAWSSGRGYETQYF. For the CDR3, the DNA is TGTGCCTGGAGTAGTGGCAGGGGATATGAGACCCAGTACTTC. Looking up the rest from reference TRBV30 and TRBJ2-5 gives the full variable domain: SQTIHQWPATLVQPVGSPLSLECTVEGTSNPNLYWYRQAAGRGLQLLFYSVGIGQISSEVPQNLSASRPQDRQFILSSKKLLLSDSGFYLCAWSSGRGYETQYFGPGTRLLVL.

The table lists this clone with a count of one. The chain joins TRBV6-5 to TRBJ1-6; D unclear. The CDR3 length is 15 residues. Germline V gene lookup returns CDR1 MNHEY and CDR2 SVGAGI. V lost 8 bases, J lost 8 bases, and 19 bases lay in between. The CDR3 nucleotides read TGTGCCAGCCACCCGAGTGGAGTTTGGGATTCACCCCTCCACTTT. Its protein product is CASHPSGVWDSPLHF.

The rearrangement uses TRBV9 and TRBJ1-6, with TRBD1 matching over 9 bases. Trimming at V came to 3 bases and at J to 7 bases, leaving 8 bases not matched to a gene. This CDR3 has 16 amino acids. The germline gives CDR1 SGDLS, CDR2 YYNGEE. The CDR3 protein is CASSGSGTGSNSPLHF. The CDR3 region has the DNA TGTGCCAGCAGCGGATCCGGGACAGGGTCCAATTCACCCCTCCACTTT.

The rearrangement joins TRBV4-1 to TRBJ2-3; 8 nucleotides line up with TRBD2. The V gene's germline CDR1 is MGHRA and CDR2 YSYEKL. This CDR3 has 13 amino acids. Losses at the gene ends were 0 bases for V and 15 bases for J; bases not matched to a gene: 8. The CDR3, as DNA: TGCGCCAGCAGCCAAGACGTAGGGACTAGGCGCTATTTT. Protein sequence: CASSQDVGTRRYF.

The V call is TRBV9, the J call TRBJ1-3; D uncertain. The ends were cut back, 0 bases at V and 2 bases at J, with 12 bases in the middle. This CDR3 spans 16 amino acids. The germline gives CDR1 SGDLS, CDR2 YYNGEE. The CDR3 reads CASSVDPGITGNTIYF. CDR3 nucleotide sequence: TGTGCCAGCAGCGTAGACCCGGGGATAACTGGAAACACCATATATTTT.

The chain combines TRBV7-6 with TRBJ1-3; D not certain. Per the germline V gene, CDR1 is SGHVS and CDR2 is FNYEAQ. This CDR3 has 16 amino acids. The V end was cut by 5 bases, the J end by 4 bases, with 18 bases between. CDR3 protein: CASSRGLMGVGNTIYF. CDR3 coding DNA: TGTGCCAGCAGCCGCGGTTTGATGGGAGTGGGAAACACCATATATTTT.

This chain joins TRBV5-6 and TRBJ1-5; D is perhaps TRBD1 (5 bases). Between the trimmed V and J ends, which lost 4 bases and 0 bases, there was a span of 8 bases. This CDR3 has 14 amino acids. CDR1 SGHDT and CDR2 YYEEEE come from the germline V gene. CDR3 region: CASSPTVSNQPQHF. CDR3 bases: TGTGCCAGCAGCCCGACAGTTAGCAATCAGCCCCAGCATTTT.

The chain uses TRBV5-4 and TRBJ1-6; D is undetermined. The V gene's germline CDR1 is SGHNT and CDR2 YYREEE (reference sequence). Trimming removed 4 bases from V and 7 bases from J, with 15 bases in between. CDR3 length equals 15 residues. DNA for the CDR3: TGTGCCAGCAGCCCAAAAACCGGGAAGAATTCACCCCTCCACTTT. It specifies CASSPKTGKNSPLHF.

The chain combines TRBV6-2 or TRBV6-3 with TRBJ1-6; a weak D match, TRBD1 (6 bases). Germline assignment: CDR1 MNHEY and CDR2 SVGEGT. The CDR3 contains 15 residues. Trimming took 3 bases from V and 5 from J, leaving 11 bases between them. The chain's CDR3 is CASSYSGVNNSPLHF. Here the CDR3 DNA reads TGTGCCAGCAGTTATTCAGGGGTAAATAATTCACCCCTCCACTTT.

This chain uses TRBV28 with TRBJ1-4; D is uncertain. The CDR3 totals 17 residues. V lost 6 bases and J 1 base, leaving 18 bases between the germline ends. Germline V gene sequence: CDR1 MDHEN, CDR2 SYDVKM. The CDR3 nucleotides read TGTGCCAGCAGATCCAGGCCCCAGTTAGGAACTAATGAAAAACTGTTTTTT. The encoded protein is CASRSRPQLGTNEKLFF.

The chain carries TRBV2 and TRBJ2-3, with 9 bases identical to TRBD2. Trimming took 8 bases from V and 4 from J; bases not matched to a gene: 10. Germline CDR1 reads SNHLY; CDR2 reads FYNNEI. This CDR3 has 15 amino acids. This CDR3 is CASLPLAGLSDTQYF. The CDR3 DNA reads as TGTGCCAGCCTGCCTCTAGCGGGATTGTCAGATACGCAGTATTTT.

The V call is TRBV5-4, the J call TRBJ2-2, with D unclear. The CDR3 is made up of 13 amino acids. In germline, CDR1 is SGHNT, CDR2 YYREEE (reference sequence). Trimming shortened V by 4 bases and J by 6 bases, and 10 bases separated the two germline ends. The CDR3 loop is CASSPGVAGELFF. CDR3 in DNA: TGTGCCAGCAGCCCAGGAGTCGCCGGGGAGCTGTTTTTT.

This chain links TRBV15 with TRBJ2-7; TRBD2 aligns across 7 bases. CDR1 is LNHNV and CDR2 is YYDKDF in the germline V gene (reference sequence). V was pared by 3 bases and J by 2 bases, with 16 bases of the junction left unmatched. The length of the CDR3 is 18 residues. The CDR3: CATSSPPGGAGKAYEQYF. Here the CDR3 DNA reads TGTGCCACCAGCAGCCCCCCCGGAGGAGCGGGAAAAGCCTACGAGCAGTACTTC.

V is TRBV4-1 and J is TRBJ2-3; 7 bases fit TRBD1. The CDR3 is made up of 16 amino acids. The germline CDR1 and CDR2 sequences are MGHRA and YSYEKL. V lost 3 bases to trimming and J lost 4 bases; unmatched junction nucleotides: 10. The DNA for the CDR3 is TGCGCCAGCAGCCACCCTGGAGACAGGGCATCAGATACGCAGTATTTT. Amino acids: CASSHPGDRASDTQYF.

The genes are TRBV28 and TRBJ1-6; D is undetermined. The CDR3 consists of 12 residues. V lost 3 bases to trimming and J lost 8 bases, with 5 bases between them. Germline V CDR1 and CDR2: MDHEN, SYDVKM. CDR3 bases: TGTGCCAGCAGTTTTGGTTATTCACCCCTCCACTTT. It translates to CASSFGYSPLHF.

This rearrangement joins TRBV2 to TRBJ1-5; the D is unclear. Between the trimmed V and J ends, which lost 6 bases and 2 bases, there was a span of 8 bases. Germline V gene lookup returns CDR1 SNHLY and CDR2 FYNNEI. This CDR3 spans 13 amino acids. The DNA of the CDR3 is TGTGCCAGCAGGGAGGAGGGCAATCAGCCCCAGCATTTT. Encoded protein: CASREEGNQPQHF.

This chain uses TRBV5-6 with TRBJ1-3; 7 bases line up with TRBD1. The CDR3 totals 17 residues. The germline V gene has CDR1 SGHDT and CDR2 YYEEEE. Germline trimming cut 5 bases from V and 0 bases from J; bases unmatched to any gene: 11. In DNA, the CDR3 is TGTGCCAGCAGTCTGAAGGGGACAGACCCCTCTGGAAACACCATATATTTT. It codes for CASSLKGTDPSGNTIYF.

The chain recombines TRBV6-1 with TRBJ2-2; 7 bases agree with TRBD2. V trimming: 3 bases; J trimming: 5 bases; junction bases outside the gene matches: 9. CDR3 length: 16 amino acids. The germline V gene encodes CDR1 MNHNS and CDR2 SASEGT. Here the CDR3 reads CASSDPVAGGTGELFF. The CDR3 coding sequence is TGTGCCAGCAGTGACCCGGTAGCGGGTGGGACCGGGGAGCTGTTTTTT.

CDR3 sequence: CASSLGDRNSYEQYF. In DNA form, the CDR3 reads TGTGCCAGCAGTTTAGGGGACCGAAACTCCTACGAGCAGTACTTC. The chain carries TRBV28 and TRBJ2-7, with D possibly called TRBD1 or TRBD2 (5 bases each). CDR1 is MDHEN and CDR2 is SYDVKM in the germline V gene. The V end lost 2 bases, the J end lost 0 bases, and 11 bases lay between the germline ends. There are 15 residues in the CDR3.

The chain carries TRBV28 and TRBJ1-5; a weak D match, TRBD1 (6 bases). Germline V gene sequence: CDR1 MDHEN, CDR2 SYDVKM. The germline V and J ends were trimmed by 4 bases and 3 bases, with 22 bases remaining between them. The CDR3 has 18 residues. The CDR3 loop is CASSSPIGGGANNQPQHF. CDR3 sequence (DNA): TGTGCCAGCAGTTCCCCAATAGGGGGAGGGGCCAACAATCAGCCCCAGCATTTT.

V and J are TRBV7-9 and TRBJ2-7; D may correspond to TRBD1 or TRBD2 (5 bases each). The CDR3 is made up of 13 amino acids. With 7 bases removed from V and 4 bases from J, the gap between germline ends came to 14 bases. From germline, CDR1 is SEHNR and CDR2 FQNEAQ (reference sequence). The CDR3 nucleotides read TGTGCCAGCACCCCGGGGCCCCTTTACGAGCAGTACTTC. Protein product: CASTPGPLYEQYF. The variable domain in full, with the rest retrieved from reference TRBV7-9 and TRBJ2-7, is DTGVSQNPRHKITKRGQNVTFRCDPISEHNRLYWYRQTLGQGPEFLTYFQNEAQLEKSRLLSDRFSAERPKGSFSTLEIQRTEQGDSAMYLCASTPGPLYEQYFGPGTRLTVT.

The V and J genes are TRBV5-4 and TRBJ2-6; D is uncertain. In germline, CDR1 is SGHNT, CDR2 YYREEE (reference sequence). V lost 1 base, J lost 2 bases, and 7 bases lay in between. The length of the CDR3 is 15 residues. In nucleotides, the CDR3 is TGTGCCAGCAGCTTGACCGAACCTGGGGCCAACGTCCTGACTTTC. The encoded protein is CASSLTEPGANVLTF.

The chain links TRBV7-8 to TRBJ1-5; D gene ambiguous. Germline lookup yields CDR1 SGHVS and CDR2 FQNEAQ. The CDR3 is 16 residues long. V gave up 0 bases and J gave up 0 bases, with 9 bases separating them. The CDR3 region has the DNA TGTGCCAGCAGCTTAGCGAGCCGATCTAGCAATCAGCCCCAGCATTTT. This codes for CASSLASRSSNQPQHF.

The chain employs TRBV19 and TRBJ2-1, with TRBD2 identical over 9 bases. V gave up 0 bases and J gave up 9 bases; unmatched junction bases: 6. CDR3 length: 15 amino acids. Germline V gene data show CDR1 as LNHDA and CDR2 as SQIVND (reference sequence). The CDR3 nucleotides are TGTGCCAGTAGTATAGAAGCGGGAGGAGTCGGTGAGCAGTTCTTC. Protein sequence: CASSIEAGGVGEQFF.

V gene TRBV5-5 combines with J gene TRBJ1-6, with 7 bases matching TRBD1. With 5 bases clipped from V and 9 bases from J, the junction kept 17 bases outside the gene matches. Germline loops: CDR1 SGHKS, CDR2 YYEKEE (reference sequence). This CDR3 region has 17 residues. CDR3 in DNA: TGTGCCAGCAGTCCCGCCTTGACAGGGAAAGGGGTTTCACCCCTCCACTTT. It codes for CASSPALTGKGVSPLHF.